This T cell receptor beta chain derives from a study of T-cell memory formation after mild COVID-19. Findings and caveats of the study: Shrinking CD4+ clones were chiefly CM and EM; CD8+ ones were chiefly EMRA. A second wave expanding day 15 to 37 was CD4+-biased; contracting clones were balanced. Pre-infection memory held some responding clones, suggesting pre-existing cross-reactive T cells responded.

From the 5' RACE reads, TCRdb called clonotypes with MiXCR, one entry per CDR3 protein. The profile shows more than 250,000 distinct CDR3 sequences, roughly 18% of them singletons. Note on this clonotype: The antigen remains unidentified.

There are 12 residues in the CDR3. V was pared by 1 base and J by 13 bases, with 10 bases between. In germline, CDR1 is PRHDT, CDR2 FYEKMQ (reference sequence). Material: PBMCs or a T cell subset sorted from them (not recorded which). This TCR came from a man between 18 and 35 years old who had mild COVID-19 (a few samples of this study predate the infection). Cell type and time point are not known. The chain links TRBV13 to TRBJ1-4; no definite D call. For the CDR3, the DNA is TGTGCCAGCAGCTTAGACGCAGGCTTACTGTTTTTT. It translates to CASSLDAGLLFF.